The next 22 T cell receptor beta chains were all read from a single sample in a study of CD4+ T cells in melanoma. Sequenced by immunoSEQ multiplex PCR; TCRdb stores in-frame clones only, minus some. The sample has about 15,000 clones, 75% to 90% seen once. Sequenced: cells from a culture (not recorded whether cultured in vitro). These receptors were taken from a human donor with melanoma.

This chain connects TRBV5-1 to TRBJ1-1; the D is unclear. CDR1 is SGHRS and CDR2 is YFSETQ in the germline V gene. The CDR3 contains 14 residues. V was trimmed by 0 bases and J by 3 bases, leaving 9 bases between them. CDR3 in DNA: TGCGCCAGCAGCTTGGAGCTTGGGGACACTGAAGCTTTCTTT. This codes for CASSLELGDTEAFF.

The chain uses TRBV6-6 and TRBJ1-1; no clear D. Per the germline V gene, CDR1 is MNHNY and CDR2 is SVGAGI (reference sequence). V was clipped by 4 bases and J by 8 bases, with 8 bases between them. This CDR3 region has 11 residues. CDR3 sequence reads: CASSFKGEAFF. Written as DNA, the CDR3 is TGTGCCAGCAGTTTCAAGGGAGAAGCTTTCTTT.

The CDR3 sequence is CASSEGWGAYQPQHF. CDR3 DNA: TGCGCCAGCAGTGAGGGGTGGGGGGCGTATCAGCCCCAGCATTTT. The chain uses TRBV10-2 and TRBJ1-5, with a weak D call TRBD1 (6 bases). The CDR3 sequence is 15 residues long. Germline V gene lookup returns CDR1 WSHSY and CDR2 SAAADI. The ends were cut back, 2 bases at V and 5 bases at J, with 13 bases in the middle.

The chain is built from TRBV5-1 and TRBJ1-1; D remains ambiguous. The CDR3 covers 14 residues. Trimming took off 0 bases at V and 3 bases at J, with 9 bases between the two ends. CDR1 is SGHRS, CDR2 YFSETQ, per germline. CDR3 sequence: CASSLDGWDTEAFF. As DNA, the CDR3 is TGCGCCAGCAGCTTGGATGGGTGGGACACTGAAGCTTTCTTT.

This rearrangement joins TRBV7-9 to TRBJ2-1, with D uncertain. The V gene's germline CDR1 is SEHNR and CDR2 FQNEAQ (reference sequence). CDR3 length: 13 amino acids. Trimming stripped 5 bases from V and 5 bases from J, with 10 bases between. CDR3 nucleotides: TGTGCCAGCAGCCTTTACCGGGACAATGAGCAGTTCTTC. Amino acid sequence: CASSLYRDNEQFF.

This clone was detected once. The rearrangement links TRBV6-5 to TRBJ1-5; unclear D gene. CDR1 and CDR2 (germline): MNHEY, SVGAGI. The CDR3 has 14 amino acids. The V end lost 5 bases, the J end lost 4 bases, and 12 bases lay between the germline ends. The CDR3 DNA reads TGTGCCAGCAGTGAGATAGCCCAGAATCAGCCCCAGCATTTT. Its translation: CASSEIAQNQPQHF.

DNA of the CDR3: TGCGCCAGCAGCCAAGAACATTTGGGGACAGATGATCAGCCCCAGCATTTT. The encoded protein is CASSQEHLGTDDQPQHF. The V gene is TRBV4-1, the J gene TRBJ1-5, with 7 positions matching TRBD1. This CDR3 region has 17 residues. Looked up from germline, CDR1 is MGHRA and CDR2 is YSYEKL. V dropped 0 bases and J dropped 5; count of bases not matched to a gene: 10.

The rearrangement uses TRBV2 and TRBJ2-5; 11 nucleotides line up with TRBD2. CDR1 is SNHLY and CDR2 is FYNNEI in the germline V gene. Trimming cost V 7 bases and J 5 bases; bases outside gene matches: 6. CDR3 length: 14 residues. The CDR3 DNA is TGTGCCAGCAACCCTAGCGGGGGGCGGGAGACCCAGTACTTC. This codes for CASNPSGGRETQYF.

This clone was seen a few times. The genes are TRBV5-4 and TRBJ2-1; possibly TRBD2 for D (6 bases). The CDR3 sequence is 15 residues long. V lost 4 bases and J 1 base, leaving 12 bases between the germline ends. Per the germline V gene, CDR1 is SGHNT and CDR2 is YYREEE (reference sequence). CDR3 sequence: CASSVGGVSYNEQFF. For the CDR3, the DNA is TGTGCCAGCAGCGTAGGCGGGGTTTCCTACAATGAGCAGTTCTTC. Looking up the rest from reference TRBV5-4 and TRBJ2-1 gives the full variable domain: ETGVTQSPTHLIKTRGQQVTLRCSSQSGHNTVSWYQQALGQGPQFIFQYYREEENGRGNFPPRFSGLQFPNYSSELNVNALELDDSALYLCASSVGGVSYNEQFFGPGTRLTVL.

The chain recombines TRBV7-8 with TRBJ1-5; tentatively, D is TRBD1 (6 bases). Germline CDR1 is SGHVS and CDR2 is FQNEAQ. Trimming shortened V by 5 bases and J by 0 bases, and 23 bases separated the two germline ends. The CDR3 contains 19 residues. CDR3 in amino acids: CASSPTRAGHDYSNQPQHF. The CDR3, as DNA: TGTGCCAGCAGCCCCACTCGGGCGGGACATGACTATAGCAATCAGCCCCAGCATTTT.

The chain recombines TRBV5-1 with TRBJ2-3; TRBD1 aligns across 8 bases. J lost 6 bases, V lost 5 bases, and 11 bases had no gene match. In germline, CDR1 is SGHRS, CDR2 YFSETQ. This CDR3 comprises 15 residues. Here the CDR3 DNA reads TGCGCCAGCAGGCCCCACGGACAGGGTGGGGATACGCAGTATTTT. Translation: CASRPHGQGGDTQYF.

This clone was counted once. The rearrangement links TRBV5-6 to TRBJ1-3, with unresolved D. Germline CDR1 reads SGHDT; CDR2 reads YYEEEE. V was pared by 3 bases and J by 5 bases, with 9 bases between. This CDR3 is 13 amino acids long. This CDR3 reads CASSSYSRNTIYF. CDR3 DNA: TGTGCCAGCAGCTCGTACTCGAGAAACACCATATATTTT.

The V gene is TRBV6-4, the J gene TRBJ2-7, with a weak D call TRBD2 (5 bases). Germline V CDR1 and CDR2: MRHNA, SNTAGT. The CDR3 is made up of 13 amino acids. V lost 5 bases, J lost 6 bases, and 14 bases lay in between. Here the CDR3 reads CASSRGSECEQYF. The CDR3 DNA is TGTGCCAGCAGTCGAGGGAGTGAGTGCGAGCAGTACTTC.

This chain connects TRBV29-1 to TRBJ2-3; 7 positions agree with TRBD1. The V segment lost 5 bases and the J segment 2 bases; nucleotides outside the gene matches: 7. Germline V gives CDR1 SQVTM, CDR2 ANQGSEA. The CDR3 extends over 14 amino acids. The CDR3 sequence is CSVNNRGYTDTQYF. CDR3 in DNA: TGCAGCGTTAATAACAGGGGATACACAGATACGCAGTATTTT.

The chain joins TRBV6-6 to TRBJ2-7; 7 nucleotides align to TRBD1. This CDR3 comprises 14 residues. The junction had 13 bases not matched to a gene; V was cut back by 9 bases and J by 5 bases. In germline, CDR1 is MNHNY, CDR2 SVGAGI (reference sequence). The CDR3 sequence is CASRLTTGNHEQYF. CDR3 sequence (DNA): TGTGCCAGTCGCCTAACGACAGGGAACCACGAGCAGTACTTC.

The DNA for the CDR3 is TGCGCCAGCAGCTTGGAGGGACAGGGCCATTCACCCCTCCACTTT. This encodes CASSLEGQGHSPLHF. The chain has TRBV5-1 and TRBJ1-6; 9 nucleotides align to TRBD1. In germline, CDR1 is SGHRS, CDR2 YFSETQ. J lost 8 bases, V lost 0 bases, and 3 bases had no gene match. This CDR3 is built from 15 residues.

The chain joins TRBV12-5 to TRBJ1-3, with no clear D. In germline, CDR1 is LGHNT, CDR2 FRNRAP. This CDR3 has 14 residues. Trimming removed 5 bases from V and 0 bases from J, with 8 bases in between. This CDR3 reads CASGPVSSGNTIYF. The CDR3 DNA sequence: TGTGCTAGTGGTCCCGTGAGCTCTGGAAACACCATATATTTT.

The V and J genes are TRBV7-9 and TRBJ1-2, with D uncertain. The CDR3 extends over 12 amino acids. Trimming took off 11 bases at V and 4 bases at J, with 14 bases between the two ends. Germline V gene data show CDR1 as SEHNR and CDR2 as FQNEAQ (reference sequence). CDR3 loop: CALPVRPYGYTF. Here the CDR3 DNA reads TGTGCCTTACCGGTGCGACCCTATGGCTACACCTTC.

The CDR3 region has the DNA TGTGCCAGTAGTAGAGTACAGGGACAGGGCAATGGCTACACCTTC. It encodes CASSRVQGQGNGYTF. The V gene is TRBV19, the J gene TRBJ1-2, with TRBD1 matching over 9 bases. V was pared by 4 bases and J by 6 bases, with 9 bases of the junction left unmatched. The CDR3 is 15 amino acids. Germline CDR1 and CDR2: LNHDA and SQIVND (reference sequence). The full variable domain, in which reference TRBV19 and TRBJ1-2 provide the parts outside the CDR3, is DGGITQSPKYLFRKEGQNVTLSCEQNLNHDAMYWYRQDPGQGLRLIYYSQIVNDFQKGDIAEGYSVSREKKESFPLTVTSAQKNPTAFYLCASSRVQGQGNGYTFGSGTRLTVV.

The V gene is TRBV30, the J gene TRBJ2-1; tentative D call: TRBD2 (7 bases). Trimming cost V 2 bases and J 7 bases, with 12 bases left between them. Looked up from germline, CDR1 is GTSNPN and CDR2 is SVGIG (reference sequence). This CDR3 contains 13 residues. CDR3 loop: CAWSRGASNEQFF. CDR3 sequence (DNA): TGTGCCTGGAGTCGGGGGGCCAGTAATGAGCAGTTCTTC.

The gene calls are TRBV6-1 and TRBJ1-2; weak D call: TRBD1 (5 bases). The CDR3 extends over 12 amino acids. Germline V gives CDR1 MNHNS, CDR2 SASEGT. Trimming left V 6 bases short and J 8 bases short, with 13 bases between. Here the CDR3 DNA reads TGTGCCAGCAGGACAGATTTTCGGGGCTACACCTTC. Translating it yields CASRTDFRGYTF.

This clone was found once. The rearrangement links TRBV4-1 to TRBJ1-5; tentative D call: TRBD1 (5 bases). This CDR3 contains 15 residues. The V end was cut by 5 bases, the J end by 3 bases, with 14 bases between. Germline CDR1 and CDR2: MGHRA and YSYEKL. The CDR3 protein is CASSLSGAPNQPQHF. Here the CDR3 DNA reads TGCGCCAGCAGCTTAAGCGGGGCTCCCAATCAGCCCCAGCATTTT.